A selection of T cell receptor beta chains follows, all from one sample in a study of blood T cell repertoires in COVID-19. Sequencing used immunoSEQ multiplex PCR; TCRdb keeps in-frame clones, though not all of them. This sample has under 450,000 clones; approximately 89% occur once, and the top ten carry about 1.6%. Specimen: peripheral blood. Receptors were obtained from a woman between 40 and 50 years old with COVID-19, enrolled during active disease. Both conserved end residues are part of each CDR3. A D gene is named only where the DNA matches it firmly. Only part of the rows carry a size: once, few, many, or a class if the clone is expanded.

d_gene,abundance,v_gene,j_gene,CDR3nt,CDR3aa
NA,NA,TRBV5-5,TRBJ1-1,TGTGCCAGCAGCTTGGCGTCCCTGAACACTGAAGCTTTCTTT,CASSLASLNTEAFF
TRBD1,NA,TRBV19,TRBJ1-3,TGTGCCAGTAGTCGGCCACAGGGGTCCTCTGGAAACACCATATATTTT,CASSRPQGSSGNTIYF
NA,NA,TRBV6-2/TRBV6-3,TRBJ2-3,TGTGCCAGCAGTCGGGAGTATACAGATACGCAGTATTTT,CASSREYTDTQYF
NA,NA,TRBV18,TRBJ2-5,TGTGCCAGCTCACCGTCCCTACAAGAGACCCAGTACTTC,CASSPSLQETQYF
NA,NA,TRBV7-7,TRBJ1-3,TGTGCTAGCAGCCGGGATTTCAGCTCTGGAAACACCATATATTTT,CASSRDFSSGNTIYF
TRBD2,NA,TRBV27,TRBJ2-7,TGTGCCAGCAGGAGACTTCTAGGGCGGGAGGGCCTATACGAGCAGTACTTC,CASRRLLGREGLYEQYF
TRBD1,NA,TRBV30,TRBJ1-2,TGTGCCTGGGGCCGGGACAGGGGGAGGTATGGCTACACCTTC,CAWGRDRGRYGYTF
TRBD1,once,TRBV30,TRBJ1-5,TGTGCCTGGAGTTCATTTGGCAGGGGGGAGCCCCAGCATTTT,CAWSSFGRGEPQHF
TRBD1,NA,TRBV11-3,TRBJ2-2,TGTGCCAGCAGCTCAGGGACAGGCAACAAGCTGTTTTTT,CASSSGTGNKLFF
NA,NA,TRBV7-9,TRBJ2-7,TGTGCCAGTGCCCTCACAGGATCCTCCTACGAGCAGTACTTC,CASALTGSSYEQYF
TRBD2,NA,TRBV11-2,TRBJ2-5,TGTGCCAGCAGCGGAAGGGAGGGTAGAGGTCTTTACCAAGAGACCCAGTACTTC,CASSGREGRGLYQETQYF
NA,NA,TRBV27,TRBJ2-7,TGTGCCAGCAGTCCCCGGGTCCGTAGCTCCTACGAGCAGTACTTC,CASSPRVRSSYEQYF
NA,NA,TRBV7-9,TRBJ1-2,TGTGCCAGCAGCTTAGCGCTCACAGGCCCCAACTATGGCTACACCTTC,CASSLALTGPNYGYTF
NA,NA,TRBV6-2/TRBV6-3,TRBJ1-1,TGTGCCAGCAGTTACAGCGAAGTGAACACTGAAGCTTTCTTT,CASSYSEVNTEAFF
TRBD2,NA,TRBV19,TRBJ2-1,TGTGCCAGTAGTACCTATAGCGGGAGGGCCCCCTGGAATGAGCAGTTCTTC,CASSTYSGRAPWNEQFF
TRBD1,once,TRBV5-1,TRBJ1-5,TGCGCCAGCAGCACGGGACAGGGGGACCAGCCCCAGCATTTT,CASSTGQGDQPQHF
TRBD1,once,TRBV28,TRBJ1-4,TGTGCCAGCAAGACAGGGTTTGCTAATGAAAAACTGTTTTTT,CASKTGFANEKLFF
NA,NA,TRBV30,TRBJ1-2,TGTGCCTGGAGTGTACCTGGGGGAGGGAACTATGGCTACACCTTC,CAWSVPGGGNYGYTF
TRBD2,NA,TRBV5-1,TRBJ2-1,TGCGCCAGCAGCGCTACTAGCGGGGAGTACAATGAGCAGTTCTTC,CASSATSGEYNEQFF
NA,NA,TRBV27,TRBJ1-1,TGTGCCAGCAGTCCACAGGGTCTTGGGTTGAACACTGAAGCTTTCTTT,CASSPQGLGLNTEAFF
TRBD1,NA,TRBV5-5,TRBJ1-6,TGTGCCAGCAGCCCGACCGGGACAGGGGACTCACCCCTCCACTTT,CASSPTGTGDSPLHF
NA,NA,TRBV28,TRBJ1-3,TGTGCCAGCACCCTGGGGGGGTACTCTGGAAACACCATATATTTT,CASTLGGYSGNTIYF
TRBD2,once,TRBV5-1,TRBJ2-3,TGCGCCAGCAGCTCTAAAGGACTAGCGGAGCGCACAGATACGCAGTATTTT,CASSSKGLAERTDTQYF
NA,NA,TRBV7-2,TRBJ1-5,TGTGCCAGCAGCCTAAGTAGCAATCAGCCCCAGCATTTT,CASSLSSNQPQHF
NA,NA,TRBV6-5,TRBJ2-7,TGTGCCAGCAGTTCCCCAGGGGATGGCGAGCAGTACTTC,CASSSPGDGEQYF
TRBD2,NA,TRBV28,TRBJ2-4,TGTGCCAGCAGCCCTTCGGGGGGTCTAGCCAAAAACATTCAGTACTTC,CASSPSGGLAKNIQYF
TRBD2,NA,TRBV9,TRBJ2-2,TGTGCCAGCAGCGTAGCTCACGGCGGGGGAGGAACCGGGGAGCTGTTTTTT,CASSVAHGGGGTGELFF
NA,once,TRBV5-4,TRBJ2-1,TGTGCCAGCAGCTTCACAGCCTACAATGAGCAGTTCTTC,CASSFTAYNEQFF
NA,NA,TRBV7-8,TRBJ2-2,TGTGCCAGCAGCCCCACTAGTCCCGGGGAGCTGTTTTTT,CASSPTSPGELFF
NA,NA,TRBV7-6,TRBJ2-3,TGTGCCAGCAGCTTAGCCCCGTCGAGGGCAGATACGCAGTATTTT,CASSLAPSRADTQYF
NA,few,TRBV14,TRBJ2-7,TGTGCCAGCAGCCAACAGGCTTCCTACGAGCAGTACTTC,CASSQQASYEQYF
TRBD1,NA,TRBV28,TRBJ1-2,TGTGCCAGCAGTCCGGGACAGGGCGTCTACTATGGCTACACCTTC,CASSPGQGVYYGYTF
TRBD2,NA,TRBV7-2,TRBJ2-7,TGTGCCAGCAGCTTAGGAGGTCGGGCTAGCGGCTCCTACGAGCAGTACTTC,CASSLGGRASGSYEQYF
TRBD1,NA,TRBV6-2/TRBV6-3,TRBJ1-2,TGTGCCAGCAGTACCCGGACAGGCTATGGCTACACCTTC,CASSTRTGYGYTF
NA,once,TRBV29-1,TRBJ2-7,TGCAGCGTTGGTCCAGGATCCTACGAGCAGTACTTC,CSVGPGSYEQYF
TRBD1,NA,TRBV6-5,TRBJ1-1,TGTGCCAGCAGTTACTTGGGACAGGGCCCTCGGGCTTTCTTT,CASSYLGQGPRAFF
TRBD1,NA,TRBV7-2,TRBJ1-4,TGTGCCAGCAGCCGGACAGGAGCTGCAACTAATGAAAAACTGTTTTTT,CASSRTGAATNEKLFF
NA,NA,TRBV24-1,TRBJ2-2,TGTGCCACCAGTGATCCAGGGCTGGGAGGGGAGCTGTTTTTT,CATSDPGLGGELFF
TRBD1,NA,TRBV4-3,TRBJ2-5,TGCGCCAGCAGCCAAGGAAGCGGGACAGGGTGGGAGACCCAGTACTTC,CASSQGSGTGWETQYF
TRBD2,NA,TRBV5-1,TRBJ2-3,TGCGCCAGCAGCCCTCAAGCGGGGGGCTTGGGAGATACGCAGTATTTT,CASSPQAGGLGDTQYF
TRBD1,NA,TRBV9,TRBJ1-3,TGTGCCAGCAGCGCCGGGACAGGGGGAAACACCATATATTTT,CASSAGTGGNTIYF
TRBD1,NA,TRBV18,TRBJ2-1,TGTGCCAGCTCTCGGGACAGCTCCAATGAGCAGTTCTTC,CASSRDSSNEQFF
TRBD1,NA,TRBV12-3/TRBV12-4,TRBJ2-5,TGTGCCAGCAGTCCCGACAGGGAGGAGACCCAGTACTTC,CASSPDREETQYF
TRBD1,NA,TRBV7-9,TRBJ1-2,TGTGCCAGCAGCAACCGGACAGGGGATTCCCTCTCAACCTTC,CASSNRTGDSLSTF
NA,NA,TRBV4-2,TRBJ2-3,TGTGCCAGCAGCCAAGAAGTCGCGGTAAGCACAGATACGCAGTATTTT,CASSQEVAVSTDTQYF
NA,NA,TRBV5-1,TRBJ1-1,TGCGCCAGCAGCTGGGGGCAGGGGAACACTGAAGCTTTCTTT,CASSWGQGNTEAFF
NA,NA,TRBV6-5,TRBJ1-2,TGTGCCAGCAGTTACTCGGCCAGGGTATCCGGCTACACCTTC,CASSYSARVSGYTF